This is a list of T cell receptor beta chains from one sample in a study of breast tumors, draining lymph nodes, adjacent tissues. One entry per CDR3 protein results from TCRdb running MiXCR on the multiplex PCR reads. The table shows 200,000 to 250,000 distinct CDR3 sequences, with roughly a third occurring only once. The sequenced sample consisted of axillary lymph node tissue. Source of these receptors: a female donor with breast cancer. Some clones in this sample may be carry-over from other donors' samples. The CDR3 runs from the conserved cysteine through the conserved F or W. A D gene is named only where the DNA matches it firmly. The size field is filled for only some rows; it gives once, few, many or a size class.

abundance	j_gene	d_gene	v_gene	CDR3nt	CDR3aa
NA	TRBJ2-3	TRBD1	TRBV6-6	TGTGCCAGCAAACTGACAGGGGACGGCCTAGATACGCAGTATTTT	CASKLTGDGLDTQYF
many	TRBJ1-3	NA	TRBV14	TGTGCCAGCAGCCCCCGGAGCTCTGGAAACACCATATATTTT	CASSPRSSGNTIYF
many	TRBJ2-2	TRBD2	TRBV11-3	TGTGCCAGCAGCTTAGATGGCGGGAGTAACACCGGGGAGCTGTTTTTT	CASSLDGGSNTGELFF
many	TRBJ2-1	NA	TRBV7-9	TGTGCCAGCAGCTTAGGTGCGGGGTTCACCTACAATGAGCAGTTCTTC	CASSLGAGFTYNEQFF
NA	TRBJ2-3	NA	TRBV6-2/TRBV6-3	TGTGCCAGTCGACAGCGTCTTCGCACAGATACGCAGTATTTT	CASRQRLRTDTQYF
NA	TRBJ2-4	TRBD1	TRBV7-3	TGTGCCAGCAGCTCGGACAGGGGGGGCATTCAGTACTTC	CASSSDRGGIQYF
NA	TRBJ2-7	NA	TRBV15	TGTGCCCCCCGGGAAGGAATCGGCTACGAGCAGTACTTC	CAPREGIGYEQYF
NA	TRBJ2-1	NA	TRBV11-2	TGTGCCAGCAGCTTAGAGTCTGACTCCTACAATGAGCAGTTCTTC	CASSLESDSYNEQFF
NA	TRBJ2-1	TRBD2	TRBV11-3	TGTGCCAGCAGCTTAGGTTACGGGGGGGGTCATGAGCAGTTCTTC	CASSLGYGGGHEQFF
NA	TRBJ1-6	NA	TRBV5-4	TGTGCCAGCAGCTTGGATCCAACACCGACTCCAGGAGGCCCTCATTCACCCCTCCACTTT	CASSLDPTPTPGGPHSPLHF
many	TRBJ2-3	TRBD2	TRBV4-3	TGCGCCAGCAGCCATGAACTAGCGGGGGGGGCAGATACGCAGTATTTT	CASSHELAGGADTQYF
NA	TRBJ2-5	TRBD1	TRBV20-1	TGCAGTGGTGAGGTTGGGACAGGGAATGGTGAGACCCAGTACTTC	CSGEVGTGNGETQYF
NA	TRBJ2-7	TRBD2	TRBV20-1	TGCAGGGGAAGACTAGCGGGGGGATACGAGCAGTACTTC	CRGRLAGGYEQYF
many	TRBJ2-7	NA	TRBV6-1	TGTGCCAGCAGCCGAGACAGGAGTGGTTACGAGCAGTACTTC	CASSRDRSGYEQYF
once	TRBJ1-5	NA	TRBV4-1	TGCGCCAGCAGCCAGGGTAGACAGGCCGAGCATTTT	CASSQGRQAEHF